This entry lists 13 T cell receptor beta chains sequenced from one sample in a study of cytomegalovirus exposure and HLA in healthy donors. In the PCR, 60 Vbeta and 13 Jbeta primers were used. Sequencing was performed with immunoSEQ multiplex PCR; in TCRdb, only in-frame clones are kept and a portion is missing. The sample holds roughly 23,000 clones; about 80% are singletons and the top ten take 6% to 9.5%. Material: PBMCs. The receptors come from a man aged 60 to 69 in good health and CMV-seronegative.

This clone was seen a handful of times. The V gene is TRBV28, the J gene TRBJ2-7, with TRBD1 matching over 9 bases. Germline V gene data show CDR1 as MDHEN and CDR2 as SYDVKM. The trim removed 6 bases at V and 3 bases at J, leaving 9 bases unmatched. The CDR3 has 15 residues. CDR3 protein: CASRPAGTGNYEQYF. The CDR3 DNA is TGTGCCAGCAGGCCTGCCGGGACAGGGAACTACGAGCAGTACTTC.

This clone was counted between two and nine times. The CDR3 bases are TGTGCCAGCAGTTTATACACAGGGTGGGGCGGTGAAGCTTTCTTT. It codes for CASSLYTGWGGEAFF. The rearrangement uses TRBV28 and TRBJ1-1; the D gene is possibly TRBD1 (6 bases). The germline gives CDR1 MDHEN, CDR2 SYDVKM. The V end lost 1 base, the J end lost 7 bases, and 16 bases lay between the germline ends. This CDR3 region has 15 residues.

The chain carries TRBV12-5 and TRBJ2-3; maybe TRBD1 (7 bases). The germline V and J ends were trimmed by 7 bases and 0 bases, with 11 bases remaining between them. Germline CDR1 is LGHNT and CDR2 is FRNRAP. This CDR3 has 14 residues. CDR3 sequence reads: CASAAGQSTDTQYF. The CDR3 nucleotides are TGTGCTAGTGCTGCGGGACAGAGCACAGATACGCAGTATTTT.

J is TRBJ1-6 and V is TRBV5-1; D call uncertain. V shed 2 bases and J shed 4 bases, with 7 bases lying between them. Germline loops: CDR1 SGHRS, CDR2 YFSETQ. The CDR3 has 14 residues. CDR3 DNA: TGCGCCAGCAGCTTAGAACAGTATAATTCACCCCTCCACTTT. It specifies CASSLEQYNSPLHF.

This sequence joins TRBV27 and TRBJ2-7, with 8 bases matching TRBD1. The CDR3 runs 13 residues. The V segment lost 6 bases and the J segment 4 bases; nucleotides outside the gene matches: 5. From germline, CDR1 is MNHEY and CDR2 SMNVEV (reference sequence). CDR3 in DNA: TGTGCCAGCAGCTCCAGGGGGCTGTACGAGCAGTACTTC. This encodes CASSSRGLYEQYF.

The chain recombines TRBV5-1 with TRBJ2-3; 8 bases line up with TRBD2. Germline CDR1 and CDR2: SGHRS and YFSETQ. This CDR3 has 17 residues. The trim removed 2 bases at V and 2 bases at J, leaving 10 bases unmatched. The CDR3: CASSFSIGGGLTDTQYF. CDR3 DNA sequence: TGCGCCAGCAGCTTTTCCATTGGCGGGGGGCTCACAGATACGCAGTATTTT. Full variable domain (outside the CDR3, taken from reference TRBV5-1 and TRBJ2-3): KAGVTQTPRYLIKTRGQQVTLSCSPISGHRSVSWYQQTPGQGLQFLFEYFSETQRNKGNFPGRFSGRQFSNSRSEMNVSTLELGDSALYLCASSFSIGGGLTDTQYFGPGTRLTVL.

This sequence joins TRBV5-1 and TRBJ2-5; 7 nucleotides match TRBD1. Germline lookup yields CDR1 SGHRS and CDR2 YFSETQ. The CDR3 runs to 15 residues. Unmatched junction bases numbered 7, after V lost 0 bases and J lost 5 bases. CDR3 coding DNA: TGCGCCAGCAGCTTGGGGCAGGGGGTTGGGGAGACCCAGTACTTC. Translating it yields CASSLGQGVGETQYF.

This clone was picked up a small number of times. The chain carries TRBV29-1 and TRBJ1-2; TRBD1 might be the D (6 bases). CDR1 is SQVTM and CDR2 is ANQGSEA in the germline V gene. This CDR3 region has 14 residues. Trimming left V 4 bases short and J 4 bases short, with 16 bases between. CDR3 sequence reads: CSVGRGSTGYGYTF. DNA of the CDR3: TGCAGCGTTGGAAGGGGGAGTACGGGCTATGGCTACACCTTC.

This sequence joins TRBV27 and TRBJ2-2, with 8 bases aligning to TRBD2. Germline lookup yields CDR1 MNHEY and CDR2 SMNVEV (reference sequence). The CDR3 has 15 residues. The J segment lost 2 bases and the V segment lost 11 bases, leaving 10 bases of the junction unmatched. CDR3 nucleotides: TGTGCCTCAACGGGGGGGGGCCCAAACACCGGGGAGCTGTTTTTT. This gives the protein CASTGGGPNTGELFF.

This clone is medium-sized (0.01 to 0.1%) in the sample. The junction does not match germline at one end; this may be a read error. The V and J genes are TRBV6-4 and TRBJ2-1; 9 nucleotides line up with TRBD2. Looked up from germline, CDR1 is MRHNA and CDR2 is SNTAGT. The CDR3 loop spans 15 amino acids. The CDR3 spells CASSYSAGGGNEQFF. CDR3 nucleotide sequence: TGTGCCAGCAGTTACTCGGCGGGAGGGGGTAATGAGCAGTTCTTC.

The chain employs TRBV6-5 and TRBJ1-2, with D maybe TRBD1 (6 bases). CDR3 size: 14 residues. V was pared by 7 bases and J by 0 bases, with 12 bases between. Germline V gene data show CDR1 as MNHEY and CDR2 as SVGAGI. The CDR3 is CASTQGPANYGYTF. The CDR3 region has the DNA TGTGCCAGCACCCAGGGGCCCGCTAACTATGGCTACACCTTC.

In nucleotides, the CDR3 is TGTGCCAGTTCCCCGAAGGGGGGGGTTAGCAATCAGCCCCAGCATTTT. It specifies CASSPKGGVSNQPQHF. The chain carries TRBV19 and TRBJ1-5, with D perhaps matching TRBD1 (6 bases). The V gene's germline CDR1 is LNHDA and CDR2 SQIVND (reference sequence). The V end lost 8 bases, the J end lost 0 bases, and 17 bases lay between the germline ends. The CDR3 has 16 amino acids.

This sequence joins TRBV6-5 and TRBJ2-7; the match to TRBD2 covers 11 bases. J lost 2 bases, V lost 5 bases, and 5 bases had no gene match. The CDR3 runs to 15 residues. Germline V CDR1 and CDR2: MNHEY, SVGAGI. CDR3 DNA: TGTGCCAGCAGTCCAGGGACTAGCGGAACCTACGAGCAGTACTTC. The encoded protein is CASSPGTSGTYEQYF.